This T cell receptor beta chain was recorded in a study of blood T cell repertoires in COVID-19. Some clones are missing from TCRdb's copy, which holds only in-frame ones; the method was immunoSEQ multiplex PCR. The sample lists around 170,000 clones; roughly 84% were seen once. The germline V gene encodes CDR1 SEHNR and CDR2 FQNEAQ (reference sequence). This CDR3 has 16 amino acids. V shed 3 bases and J 1 base; nucleotides not matched to a gene: 7. This rearrangement joins TRBV7-9 to TRBJ2-3; 7 bases are a match to TRBD1. Sequencing was performed on PBMCs or T cells enriched from blood (not recorded which). The clonotype originates from a woman aged 45 to 65 who had recovered from COVID-19. CDR3 nucleotides: TGTGCCAGCAGCTTCGCCAGACAGGGAGGCACAGATACGCAGTATTTT. This sequence encodes CASSFARQGGTDTQYF.